The source of this T cell receptor beta chain is a study of T cell responses to AZD1222 COVID-19 vaccine. Remarks on this clone: Its specificity is not known.

Sequencing was performed with immunoSEQ multiplex PCR; in TCRdb, only in-frame clones are kept and a portion is missing. Among 150,000 to 200,000 clones listed, roughly 92% were seen once. Germline lookup yields CDR1 SGHDT and CDR2 YYEEEE. The ends lost 4 bases at V and 1 base at J; junction bases unmatched: 5. The CDR3 covers 16 residues. Points from the study as a whole: Repertoires were sampled only after the peak T cell response.

The V call is TRBV5-6, the J call TRBJ1-6; 7 nucleotides agree with TRBD1. The source material was peripheral blood, sampled on day 0 of AZD1222 vaccination. The source of this sequence is an adult in good health. CDR3 in DNA: TGTGCCAGCAGCCTCAACAGGGGATCCTATAATTCACCCCTCCACTTT. It encodes CASSLNRGSYNSPLHF.